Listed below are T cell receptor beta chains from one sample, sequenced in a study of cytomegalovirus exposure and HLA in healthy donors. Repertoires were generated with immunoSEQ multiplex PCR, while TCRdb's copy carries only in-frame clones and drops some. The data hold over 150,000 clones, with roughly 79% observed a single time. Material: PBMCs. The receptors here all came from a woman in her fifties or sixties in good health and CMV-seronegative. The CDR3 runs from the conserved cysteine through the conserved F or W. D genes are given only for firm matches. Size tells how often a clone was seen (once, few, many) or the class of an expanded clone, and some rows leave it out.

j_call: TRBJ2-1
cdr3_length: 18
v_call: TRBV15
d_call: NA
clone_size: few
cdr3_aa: CATSTPTGTRGQHNEQFF
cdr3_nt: TGTGCCACCAGCACACCTACCGGGACTCGGGGTCAGCACAATGAGCAGTTCTTC

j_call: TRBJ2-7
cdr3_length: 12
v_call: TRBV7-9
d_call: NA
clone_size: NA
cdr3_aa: CASSLSRNEQYF
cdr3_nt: TGTGCCAGCAGCTTATCCAGGAACGAGCAGTACTTC

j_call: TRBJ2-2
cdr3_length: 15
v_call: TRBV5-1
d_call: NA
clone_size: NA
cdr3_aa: CASSFGDTNTGELFF
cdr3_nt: TGCGCCAGCAGCTTCGGGGATACGAACACCGGGGAGCTGTTTTTT

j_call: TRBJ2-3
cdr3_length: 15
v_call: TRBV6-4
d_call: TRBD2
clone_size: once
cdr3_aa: CASSALAGESDTQYF
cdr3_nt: TGTGCCAGCAGTGCACTAGCGGGGGAATCGGATACGCAGTATTTT

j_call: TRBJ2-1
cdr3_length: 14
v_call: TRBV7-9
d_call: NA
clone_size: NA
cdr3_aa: CASSDNRGLNEQFF
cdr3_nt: TGTGCCAGCAGCGATAACAGGGGACTCAATGAGCAGTTCTTC

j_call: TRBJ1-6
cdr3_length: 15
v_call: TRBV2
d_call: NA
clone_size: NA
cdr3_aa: CASSEALRSYSPLHF
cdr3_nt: TGTGCCAGCAGTGAAGCGCTTCGTAGTTATTCACCCCTCCACTTT

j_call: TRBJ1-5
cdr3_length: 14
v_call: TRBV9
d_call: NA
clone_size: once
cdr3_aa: CASSVWGSNQPQHF
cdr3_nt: TGTGCCAGCAGCGTATGGGGCAGCAATCAGCCCCAGCATTTT

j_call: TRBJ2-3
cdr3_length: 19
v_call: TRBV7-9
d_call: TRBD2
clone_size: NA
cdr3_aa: CASSFERGPSSGYTDTQYF
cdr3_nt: TGTGCCAGCAGCTTCGAGCGGGGGCCCTCCTCGGGTTACACAGATACGCAGTATTTT

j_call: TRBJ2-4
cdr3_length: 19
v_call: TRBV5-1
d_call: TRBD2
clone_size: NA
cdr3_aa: CASSRGASGADLAKNIQYF
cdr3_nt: TGCGCCAGCAGCCGGGGGGCTAGCGGGGCTGATCTAGCCAAAAACATTCAGTACTTC

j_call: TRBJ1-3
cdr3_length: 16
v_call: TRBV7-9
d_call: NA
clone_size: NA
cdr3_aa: CASTRPTGRAQGTIYF
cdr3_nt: TGTGCCAGCACCCGTCCCACAGGGAGAGCCCAAGGCACCATATATTTT

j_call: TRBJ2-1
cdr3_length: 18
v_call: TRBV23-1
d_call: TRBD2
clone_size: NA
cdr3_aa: CASSHPLKREGSYNEQFF
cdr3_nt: TGCGCCAGCAGTCATCCCCTCAAGCGGGAGGGGTCCTACAATGAGCAGTTCTTC

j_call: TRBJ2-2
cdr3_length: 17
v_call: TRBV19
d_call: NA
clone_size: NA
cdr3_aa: CASSILPGLANTGELFF
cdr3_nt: TGTGCCAGTAGTATTCTTCCAGGACTGGCGAACACCGGGGAGCTGTTTTTT

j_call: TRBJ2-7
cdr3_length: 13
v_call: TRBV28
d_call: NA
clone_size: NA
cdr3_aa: CASSLGSSYEQYF
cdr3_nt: TGTGCCAGCAGTTTAGGGAGCTCCTACGAGCAGTACTTC

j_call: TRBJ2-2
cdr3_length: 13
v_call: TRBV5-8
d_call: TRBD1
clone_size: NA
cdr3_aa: CASTAGGPGELFF
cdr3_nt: TGTGCCAGCACCGCAGGGGGTCCCGGGGAGCTGTTTTTT

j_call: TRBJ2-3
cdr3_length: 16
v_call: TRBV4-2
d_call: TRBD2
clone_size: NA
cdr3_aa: CASSQVSLAGTDTQYF
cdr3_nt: TGTGCCAGCAGCCAAGTTTCACTAGCGGGGACAGATACGCAGTATTTT

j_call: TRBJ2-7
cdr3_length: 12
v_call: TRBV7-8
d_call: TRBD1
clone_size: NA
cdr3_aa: CASSRTGGEQYF
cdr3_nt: TGTGCCAGCAGCCGGACAGGGGGCGAGCAGTACTTC